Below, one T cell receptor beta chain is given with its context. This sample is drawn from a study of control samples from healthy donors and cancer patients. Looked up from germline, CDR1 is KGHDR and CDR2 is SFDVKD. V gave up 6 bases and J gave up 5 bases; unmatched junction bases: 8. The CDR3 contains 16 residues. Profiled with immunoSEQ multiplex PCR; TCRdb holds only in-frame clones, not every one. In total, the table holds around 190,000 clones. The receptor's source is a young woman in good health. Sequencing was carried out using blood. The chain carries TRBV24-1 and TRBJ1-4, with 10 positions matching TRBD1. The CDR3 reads CATSSRDRGSNEKLFF. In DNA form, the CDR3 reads TGTGCCACCAGTTCCCGGGACAGGGGCTCAAATGAAAAACTGTTTTTT.